The 32 T cell receptor beta chains below were found in one sample sequenced in a study of tissue T cells after allogeneic stem cell transplantation. Repertoires were generated with immunoSEQ multiplex PCR, while TCRdb's copy carries only in-frame clones and drops some. The sample lists roughly 3,200 clones; 43% were seen once. Time point reported: mouse harvest day 14 after allogeneic transplant. The graft held 10^6 splenic CD5+ T cells and 10^7 T-cell-depleted bone marrow cells. Sample: gut tissue. These receptors were taken from a female BALB/c mouse given C57BL/6 T cells with graft-versus-host disease after an allogeneic hematopoietic cell transplant.

Remarks on this clone: Germline and genes here are mouse. Read coverage stops 1 residue before the CDR3 terminus; the germline J gene supplies the remainder. This chain connects TRBV26 to TRBJ2-5; D is perhaps TRBD2 (7 bases). V shed 2 bases and J shed 5 bases, with 11 bases lying between them. This CDR3 is built from 14 residues. Germline CDR1 and CDR2: KGHPV and FQNQEV (reference sequence). CDR3 bases read: TGTGCCAGCAGTCTGGGGGGGCGCGGAGACACCCAGTAC. It translates to CASSLGGRGDTQY. The full CDR3 is CASSLGGRGDTQYF. The full variable domain, completed using reference TRBV26 and TRBJ2-5, is NSKVIQTPRYLVKGQGQKAKMRCIPEKGHPVVFWYQQNKNNEFKFLINFQNQEVLQQIDMTEKRFSAECPSNSPCSLEIQSSEAGDSALYLCASSLGGRGDTQYFGPGTRLLVL.

Remarks on this clone: Gene names are the mouse ones. The read comes to an end 1 residue before the CDR3 does, leaving the germline J gene to fill in the end. The rearrangement joins TRBV16 to TRBJ2-2, with 8 bases aligning to TRBD1. The CDR3 sequence is 15 residues long. With 5 bases clipped from V and 0 bases from J, the junction kept 2 bases outside the gene matches. Germline-derived CDR1 and CDR2 are SGHSA and FRNQAP. Incomplete CDR3 DNA: TGTGCAAGCAGCCCACAGGGGGCAAACACCGGGCAGCTCTAC. This sequence encodes CASSPQGANTGQLY. The full CDR3 protein reads CASSPQGANTGQLYF.

Concerning this clone itself: Gene names refer to mouse genes. The read ends 1 residue early relative to the CDR3; the germline J gene fills the gap. The rearrangement links TRBV12-1 to TRBJ2-4; D gene ambiguous. This CDR3 has 12 residues. The ends were cut back, 0 bases at V and 4 bases at J, with 4 bases in the middle. Germline V gene sequence: CDR1 SGHSN, CDR2 HYEKVE. The CDR3 sequence: CASSLDKNTLYF. CDR3 DNA (partial): TGTGCCAGCTCTCTCGACAAAAACACCTTGTAC.

This clone is classed as medium-sized (0.01 to 0.1%). Here the gene names and germline are mouse. The sequence runs out 1 residue before the end of the CDR3; the remainder is reconstructed from the germline J gene. The chain combines TRBV4 with TRBJ2-5; 9 bases line up with TRBD2. Unmatched junction bases numbered 4, after V lost 6 bases and J lost 0 bases. Germline V lookup: CDR1 LGHDT, CDR2 YNNKQL (reference sequence). This CDR3 spans 15 amino acids. The CDR3 DNA, read in part, is TGTGCCAGCAGAAGGGACTGGGCTAACCAAGACACCCAGTAC. Its protein is CASRRDWANQDTQY. Given in full, the CDR3 is CASRRDWANQDTQYF. The entire variable domain, with the rest obtained from reference TRBV4 and TRBJ2-5, is as follows: ETAVFQTPNYHVTQVGNEVSFNCKQTLGHDTMYWYKQDSKKLLKIMFSYNNKQLIVNETVPRRFSPQSSDKAHLNLRIKSVEPEDSAVYLCASRRDWANQDTQYFGPGTRLLVL.

With respect to this clone: Gene and germline names: mouse. The sequenced CDR3 bases are TGTGCCAGAAGGGTTTCCTATAATTCGCCCCTCTAC. Protein: CARRVSYNSPLY. The complete CDR3 protein is CARRVSYNSPLYF. The chain joins TRBV3 to TRBJ1-6; D not certain. The CDR3 end falls 1 residue outside the read, so it is completed with the germline J gene. TRBJ1-6 is known as an ORF, though its function is uncertain. CDR1 is SNHLY, CDR2 FYNGKV, per germline (reference sequence). With 9 bases removed from V and 0 bases from J, the gap between germline ends came to 6 bases. There are 13 residues in the CDR3.

This clone has more than one count but fewer than ten. Gene names are the mouse ones. The CDR3 end lies 1 residue beyond the end of the read and is filled in from the germline J gene. The chain combines TRBV31 with TRBJ2-1, with D maybe TRBD2 (5 bases). CDR3 length: 14 amino acids. CDR1 is GKSSPN and CDR2 is SITVG in the germline V gene. V lost 0 bases to trimming and J lost 4 bases, with 10 bases between them. The CDR3 DNA, read in part, is TGTGCCTGGAGTCTAGTGGGGATATATGCTGAGCAGTTC. Translation gives CAWSLVGIYAEQF. The entire CDR3 protein reads CAWSLVGIYAEQFF.

For this clone: Gene names denote mouse genes. Read coverage stops 1 residue before the CDR3 terminus; the germline J gene supplies the remainder. J is TRBJ2-5 and V is TRBV5; TRBD2 agrees at 9 bases. The trim removed 3 bases at V and 2 bases at J, leaving 0 bases unmatched. The germline V gene has CDR1 LGHNA and CDR2 YNLKQL (reference sequence). The CDR3 sequence is 14 residues long. CDR3 DNA (partial): TGTGCCAGCAGCCAGGACTGGGGCCAAGACACCCAGTAC. Amino acid sequence: CASSQDWGQDTQY. The full CDR3 protein reads CASSQDWGQDTQYF.

This clone appeared once. Gene names and germline refer to mouse. This CDR3 is CASSLSRSQNTLYF. The DNA read from the CDR3 is TGTGCCAGCAGTCTGTCGAGGAGTCAAAACACCTTGTAC. This chain uses TRBV26 with TRBJ2-4, with no clear D. The missing CDR3 end, 1 residue past where the read stops, is filled in from the germline J gene. V was cut by 0 bases and J by 0 bases, with 4 bases left in between. This CDR3 has 14 residues. Germline CDR1 reads KGHPV; CDR2 reads FQNQEV (reference sequence).

To note about this clone: All gene names here are mouse names. The read ends 1 residue before the CDR3 terminus; that terminus is restored from the germline J gene. The chain couples TRBV16 to TRBJ2-7, with a tentative D call TRBD2 (6 bases). V was cut by 0 bases and J by 4 bases, with 10 bases left in between. The CDR3 extends over 14 amino acids. The germline V gene encodes CDR1 SGHSA and CDR2 FRNQAP. The CDR3 spells CASSLEPGGYEQYF. The sequenced CDR3 bases are TGTGCAAGCAGCTTAGAGCCCGGGGGGTATGAACAGTAC.

On this clone: Mouse gene names apply. The missing CDR3 end, 1 residue past where the read stops, is filled in from the germline J gene. V usage is TRBV26 and J usage is TRBJ1-4; TRBD1 might be the D (6 bases). This CDR3 has 14 amino acids. Germline lookup yields CDR1 KGHPV and CDR2 FQNQEV (reference sequence). Between the trimmed V and J ends, which lost 3 bases and 1 base, there was a span of 6 bases. The sequenced CDR3 bases are TGTGCCAGCAGTCTACAGGGTTCCAACGAAAGATTATTT. It translates to CASSLQGSNERLF. In full, the CDR3 is CASSLQGSNERLFF.

This clone was detected a few times. The genes are named according to mouse. The sequence runs out 1 residue before the end of the CDR3; the remainder is reconstructed from the germline J gene. The gene calls are TRBV26 and TRBJ2-7; 12 bases line up with TRBD2. CDR1 and CDR2 from the germline V gene are KGHPV and FQNQEV (reference sequence). There are 14 residues in the CDR3. J was trimmed by 6 bases and V by 5 bases; bases with no gene match: 5. The part of the CDR3 DNA that was read is TGTGCCAGCAGTAAGACTGGGGGGGCGCTTGAACAGTAC. Translation: CASSKTGGALEQY. In full, the CDR3 is CASSKTGGALEQYF.

Only one count was recorded for this clone. The gene names here belong to mouse. The read falls 1 residue short of the CDR3 end, and the missing part is taken from the germline J gene. The V and J genes are TRBV3 and TRBJ1-4; D gene uncertain. This CDR3 has 15 amino acids. Per the germline V gene, CDR1 is SNHLY and CDR2 is FYNGKV (reference sequence). The germline V and J ends were trimmed by 0 bases and 0 bases, with 5 bases remaining between them. The CDR3 sequence is CASSLAGISNERLFF. The CDR3 bases that were read are TGTGCCAGCAGCTTAGCGGGCATTTCCAACGAAAGATTATTT.

This clone ranks as hyperexpanded (1% or more). The genes are named according to mouse. The read gets to within 1 residue of the CDR3 end, and the germline J gene fills in the rest. Other DNA sequences in this specimen translate into the identical CDR3. The V call is TRBV19, the J call TRBJ2-7; weak D call: TRBD2 (6 bases). CDR1 FNHDT and CDR2 SITEND come from the germline V gene (reference sequence). V was pared by 1 base and J by 4 bases, with 12 bases between. The CDR3 is made up of 14 amino acids. CDR3 DNA, as far as it was read: TGTGCCAGCAGTATACGGGCGGGGGGATATGAACAGTAC. It specifies CASSIRAGGYEQY. The CDR3, in full, reads CASSIRAGGYEQYF.

The table lists this clone with a few counts. Genes and germline come from the mouse. The CDR3 end is not reached by the read, which stops 1 residue before it; the germline J gene fills it in. The chain is built from TRBV14 and TRBJ1-5, with D unresolved. CDR3 size: 12 residues. Trimming took 5 bases from V and 0 from J, leaving 3 bases between them. Germline CDR1 is SGHDT and CDR2 is FRDEAV. The CDR3: CASSSNNQAPLF. CDR3 DNA, as far as it was read: TGTGCCAGCAGCAGTAACAACCAGGCTCCGCTT.

In this sample, this clone turned up a few times. Gene names are mouse gene names. The DNA ends 1 residue before the CDR3 does, and the rest of the CDR3 is filled in from the germline J gene. The chain links TRBV13-2 to TRBJ1-5, with TRBD1 matching over 7 bases. With 0 bases clipped from V and 3 bases from J, the junction kept 3 bases outside the gene matches. Germline V gene lookup returns CDR1 NNHNN and CDR2 SYGAGS (reference sequence). CDR3 size: 15 residues. Incomplete CDR3 DNA: TGTGCCAGCGGTGATGCAAGGGGGCGCAACCAGGCTCCGCTT. The encoded protein is CASGDARGRNQAPL. The entire CDR3 is CASGDARGRNQAPLF.

About this clone: Each gene name is a mouse one. The CDR3 goes on 1 residue after the read ends, and that part is filled in from the germline J gene. V is TRBV13-3 and J is TRBJ2-1; 10 nucleotides line up with TRBD2. Unmatched junction bases numbered 5, after V lost 7 bases and J lost 7 bases. This CDR3 spans 13 amino acids. Germline V gene lookup returns CDR1 NNHDY and CDR2 SYVADS. The CDR3 protein is CASPYWGGAEQFF. The covered CDR3 bases are TGTGCCAGCCCCTACTGGGGGGGAGCTGAGCAGTTC.

Comments on this clone: Genes and germline come from the mouse. The CDR3 is cut off 1 residue early in the read; its end comes from the germline J gene. V usage is TRBV13-2 and J usage is TRBJ2-7, with TRBD2 matching 10 bases. The germline V gene encodes CDR1 NNHNN and CDR2 SYGAGS (reference sequence). The CDR3 extends over 15 amino acids. CDR3 DNA, as far as it was read: TGTGCAGCGGTGATCCGGCTGGGGGGGCTAGATGAACAGTAC. It encodes CAAVIRLGGLDEQY. The entire CDR3 sequence reads CAAVIRLGGLDEQYF.

In the case of this clone: Gene names and germline match the mouse. Coverage ceases 1 residue before the CDR3 finishes, and the germline J gene fills in the end. This chain joins TRBV12-2 and TRBJ2-5; the match to TRBD2 covers 9 bases. The CDR3 extends over 16 amino acids. Germline V gene sequence: CDR1 SGHLS, CDR2 HYDKME. Trimming took 1 base from V and 3 from J; bases not matched to a gene: 7. CDR3 sequence reads: CASSLRPGGVQDTQYF. The part of the CDR3 DNA that was read is TGTGCCAGCTCTCTGAGACCTGGGGGGGTACAAGACACCCAGTAC.

This clone was counted only a few times. Mouse gene names and germline throughout. The CDR3 end falls 1 residue outside the read, so it is completed with the germline J gene. The chain carries TRBV3 and TRBJ2-2; D gene uncertain. Between the trimmed V and J ends, which lost 3 bases and 0 bases, there was a span of 11 bases. Germline V lookup: CDR1 SNHLY, CDR2 FYNGKV (reference sequence). The CDR3 spans 16 residues. CDR3 DNA, as far as it was read: TGTGCCAGCAGCTTTAGCCGTGGAGCAAACACCGGGCAGCTCTAC. Its translation is CASSFSRGANTGQLY. The whole CDR3 reads CASSFSRGANTGQLYF.

To note about this clone: Mouse germline and gene names are used. With the read ending 1 residue before the CDR3 end, the germline J gene is used to fill in that end. This chain joins TRBV3 and TRBJ1-6; D is ambiguous. TRBJ1-6 is an ORF, with its function uncertain. Trimming took off 4 bases at V and 5 bases at J, with 6 bases between the two ends. This CDR3 has 13 amino acids. The germline gives CDR1 SNHLY, CDR2 FYNGKV (reference sequence). Incomplete CDR3 DNA: TGTGCCAGCAGCTCGACAAATAATTCGCCCCTCTAC. This translates into CASSSTNNSPLY. The CDR3 as a whole reads CASSSTNNSPLYF.

With respect to this clone: Gene names and germline match the mouse. The DNA ends 1 residue before the CDR3 does, and the rest of the CDR3 is filled in from the germline J gene. V gene TRBV1 combines with J gene TRBJ2-2; no clear D. Looked up from germline, CDR1 is NSQYPW and CDR2 is LRSPGD (reference sequence). The CDR3 covers 15 residues. Trimming stripped 4 bases from V and 0 bases from J, with 9 bases between. The CDR3 DNA, read in part, is TGCACCTGCAGTGTTCAAAGATCAAACACCGGGCAGCTCTAC. Residues: CTCSVQRSNTGQLY. The full CDR3 protein is CTCSVQRSNTGQLYF.

In this sample, this clone is medium-sized. Gene names are mouse gene names. With the read ending 1 residue before the CDR3 end, the germline J gene is used to fill in that end. The chain uses TRBV13-2 and TRBJ1-2, with 9 bases fitting TRBD1. This CDR3 comprises 13 residues. Germline CDR1 is NNHNN and CDR2 is SYGAGS (reference sequence). The V gene end was trimmed by 5 bases and the J gene end by 2 bases; junction bases not matched to a gene: 1. CDR3 DNA (partial): TGTGCCAGCGGAGACAGGGGGAACTCCGACTACACC. Translating gives CASGDRGNSDYT. The whole CDR3 region reads CASGDRGNSDYTF.

A word on this clone: Germline and genes here are mouse. The CDR3 sequence is CSSSRDWGNTGQLYF. CDR3 DNA (partial): TGCTCCAGCAGTCGGGACTGGGGGAACACCGGGCAGCTCTAC. This chain uses TRBV23 with TRBJ2-2; the D call in the table, TRBD2, was not verified against the DNA. Coverage ceases 1 residue before the CDR3 finishes, and the germline J gene fills in the end. Germline assignment: CDR1 KGHTA and CDR2 FQNQQP. CDR3 length equals 15 residues.

This clone has more than one count but fewer than ten. Germline and genes here are mouse. The observed sequence ends 1 residue before the CDR3 terminus, with the missing tail filled in from the germline J gene. The chain recombines TRBV16 with TRBJ1-3; D gene ambiguous. Germline CDR1 and CDR2: SGHSA and FRNQAP. Trimming pared 5 bases from V and 0 bases from J, leaving 8 bases between. The length of the CDR3 is 14 residues. Partial CDR3 DNA: TGTGCAAGCAGCGTCCAATCTTCTGGAAATACGCTCTAT. Protein product: CASSVQSSGNTLY. The CDR3 reads in full as CASSVQSSGNTLYF.

Notes on this clone: These gene names are mouse names. The CDR3 end lies 1 residue beyond the end of the read and is filled in from the germline J gene. The chain couples TRBV12-1 to TRBJ2-4; unclear D gene. CDR3 size: 14 residues. CDR1 is SGHSN and CDR2 is HYEKVE in the germline V gene. V was shortened by 4 bases and J by 0 bases, with 10 bases between the two germline ends. The CDR3 here is CASSRVLSQNTLYF. The sequenced part of the CDR3 DNA is TGTGCCAGCTCCCGCGTCCTGAGTCAAAACACCTTGTAC.

Points on this clone: Mouse germline and gene names are used. Read sequence stops 1 residue before the CDR3 end, and the germline J gene provides the missing end. The V and J genes are TRBV2 and TRBJ2-3, with 11 nucleotides matching TRBD2. The CDR3 has 14 amino acids. V gave up 6 bases and J gave up 1 base; unmatched junction bases: 0. In germline, CDR1 is LGHNA, CDR2 YSYQKL. CDR3: CASRDWGGAETLYF. The sequenced part of the CDR3 DNA is TGTGCCAGCAGGGACTGGGGGGGTGCAGAAACGCTGTAT.

This clone was detected a few times. The germline and genes are mouse ones. The read ends 1 residue early relative to the CDR3; the germline J gene fills the gap. The chain employs TRBV26 and TRBJ1-1; 9 bases agree with TRBD1. Looked up from germline, CDR1 is KGHPV and CDR2 is FQNQEV (reference sequence). V shed 0 bases and J 3 bases; nucleotides not matched to a gene: 5. The CDR3 covers 16 residues. Here the CDR3 reads CASSLSTGDRDTEVFF. CDR3 bases read: TGTGCCAGCAGTCTGTCGACAGGGGACAGGGACACAGAAGTCTTC.

There are a few counts of this clone. The gene names here belong to mouse. Coverage ceases 1 residue before the CDR3 finishes, and the germline J gene fills in the end. The rearrangement uses TRBV23 and TRBJ2-1; TRBD1 reflects the table's D call only, with no check against the DNA. The CDR3 covers 14 residues. Germline lookup yields CDR1 KGHTA and CDR2 FQNQQP. CDR3 amino acids: CSSSQDRDYAEQFF. Incomplete CDR3 DNA: TGCTCCAGCAGTCAAGACAGGGACTATGCTGAGCAGTTC.

Turning to this clone: The genes are named according to mouse. The read ends 1 residue shy of where the CDR3 ends; the end is completed using the germline J gene. The V call is TRBV26, the J call TRBJ2-3, with a tentative D call TRBD1 (5 bases). V shed 3 bases and J shed 3 bases, with 7 bases lying between them. The CDR3 covers 13 residues. Germline V gene sequence: CDR1 KGHPV, CDR2 FQNQEV (reference sequence). The CDR3 protein is CASSLSGAETLYF. The sequenced CDR3 bases are TGTGCCAGCAGTCTCTCAGGGGCAGAAACGCTGTAT.

This clone was seen a handful of times. Gene names denote mouse genes. The read ends 1 residue early relative to the CDR3; the germline J gene fills the gap. The rearrangement uses TRBV3 and TRBJ2-4; TRBD2 agrees at 7 bases. CDR1 SNHLY and CDR2 FYNGKV come from the germline V gene (reference sequence). This CDR3 is built from 16 residues. With V trimmed by 2 bases and J by 0 bases, 5 bases remained unmatched. The chain's CDR3 is CASSLSWGSSQNTLYF. The DNA read from the CDR3 is TGTGCCAGCAGCTTATCCTGGGGGTCTAGTCAAAACACCTTGTAC.

This clone showed up just a few times. Gene names and germline refer to mouse. The read stops 1 residue short of the end of the CDR3; the missing end is completed from the germline J gene. V and J are TRBV26 and TRBJ2-1; D is unclear. The CDR3 contains 14 residues. The V gene lost 6 bases and the J gene lost 0 bases, with 9 bases spanning the gap. CDR1 is KGHPV and CDR2 is FQNQEV in the germline V gene (reference sequence). CDR3 sequence: CASSRLDNYAEQFF. The covered CDR3 bases are TGTGCCAGCAGCCGCCTGGATAACTATGCTGAGCAGTTC.

In its sample, this clone was seen a few times. All gene names here are mouse names. The read ends 1 residue early relative to the CDR3; the germline J gene fills the gap. This chain joins TRBV5 and TRBJ2-5; D is ambiguous. The V gene lost 0 bases and the J gene lost 0 bases, with 7 bases spanning the gap. This CDR3 has 15 residues. Per germline, CDR1 LGHNA and CDR2 YNLKQL (reference sequence). The covered CDR3 bases are TGTGCCAGCAGCCAAGATACACTTAACCAAGACACCCAGTAC. Translated: CASSQDTLNQDTQY. From start to end, the CDR3 is CASSQDTLNQDTQYF.